This is a list of T cell receptor beta chains from one sample in a study of PD-1 blockade in classical Hodgkin lymphoma. Here immunoSEQ multiplex PCR was the method, and the copy in TCRdb shows in-frame clones only, minus some. In the table there are 40,000 to 65,000 clones, over 75% of which are singletons. The sequencing used peripheral blood mononuclear cells (PBMCs), collected at baseline. Receptor source: a human donor with classical Hodgkin lymphoma. CDR3s include the opening cysteine and the closing phenylalanine or tryptophan. A D gene is named only where the DNA matches it firmly. Clone size is not always given. Where it is, it says once, few, many or a class for expanded clones.

v_call	d_call	j_call	clone_size	cdr3_aa	cdr3_nt
TRBV4-1	TRBD2	TRBJ2-5	-	CASSQRTSGNQETQYF	TGCGCCAGCAGCCAAAGGACTAGCGGGAACCAAGAGACCCAGTACTTC
TRBV2	TRBD2	TRBJ2-1	-	CASSLAGGYNEQFF	TGTGCCAGCAGTCTAGCGGGAGGGTACAATGAGCAGTTCTTC
TRBV10-2	-	TRBJ2-5	-	CASSGSYGTFETQYF	TGCGCCAGCAGCGGTAGTTACGGGACCTTTGAGACCCAGTACTTC
TRBV19	-	TRBJ1-4	-	CASSPGWQRTEKLFF	TGTGCCAGTAGCCCAGGGTGGCAGCGGACGGAAAAACTGTTTTTT
TRBV4-3	TRBD2	TRBJ2-3	-	CASSQDLSSGGADTQYF	TGCGCCAGCAGCCAAGATTTGTCTAGCGGGGGGGCAGATACGCAGTATTTT
TRBV7-2	-	TRBJ2-3	-	CASSISPADTQYF	TGTGCCAGCAGCATAAGTCCCGCAGATACGCAGTATTTT
TRBV28	-	TRBJ1-4	-	CASSPGTTNEKLFF	TGTGCCAGCAGTCCAGGGACCACTAATGAAAAACTGTTTTTT
TRBV6-1	-	TRBJ1-3	-	CASSAISGNTIYF	TGTGCCAGCAGTGCGATCTCTGGAAACACCATATATTTT
TRBV19	-	TRBJ1-1	-	CASSIGGYTEAFF	TGTGCCAGTAGTATAGGAGGGTACACTGAAGCTTTCTTT
TRBV18	-	TRBJ2-2	once	CASSPRRKGLTGELFF	TGTGCCAGCTCACCACGGCGGAAGGGTCTCACCGGGGAGCTGTTTTTT
TRBV28	-	TRBJ2-7	-	CASSPIQGVISYEQYF	TGTGCCAGCAGCCCCATTCAAGGCGTAATCTCCTACGAGCAGTACTTC
TRBV10-1	-	TRBJ2-2	-	CASSDQNTGELFF	TGCGCCAGCAGTGACCAAAACACCGGGGAGCTGTTTTTT
TRBV6-1	-	TRBJ1-5	once	CASMKGGNQPQHF	TGTGCCAGCATGAAGGGCGGCAATCAGCCCCAGCATTTT
TRBV5-1	-	TRBJ1-4	-	CASNQGANEKLFF	TGCGCCAGCAACCAGGGAGCTAATGAAAAACTGTTTTTT
TRBV5-1	-	TRBJ2-2	-	CASSLWGASGTGELFF	TGCGCCAGCAGCTTGTGGGGGGCGAGTGGAACCGGGGAGCTGTTTTTT